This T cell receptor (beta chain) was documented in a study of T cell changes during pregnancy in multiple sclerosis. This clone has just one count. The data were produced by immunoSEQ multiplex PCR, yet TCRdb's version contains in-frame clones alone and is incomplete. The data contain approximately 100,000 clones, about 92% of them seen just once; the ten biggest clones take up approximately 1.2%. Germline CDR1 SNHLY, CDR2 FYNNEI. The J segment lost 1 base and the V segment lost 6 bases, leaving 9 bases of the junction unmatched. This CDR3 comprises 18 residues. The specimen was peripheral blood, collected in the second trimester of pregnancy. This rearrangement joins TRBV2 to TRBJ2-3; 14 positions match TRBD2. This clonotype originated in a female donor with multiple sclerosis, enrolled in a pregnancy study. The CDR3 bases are TGTGCCAGCAGCCGCAGGACTAGCGGGAGGCCGGGCACAGATACGCAGTATTTT. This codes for CASSRRTSGRPGTDTQYF.